The 21 T cell receptor beta chains below come from one sample, sequenced in a study of blood T cell repertoires in COVID-19. Only in-frame clones appear in the TCRdb table, and some are missing; sequencing was by immunoSEQ multiplex PCR. The data show 110,000 to 150,000 clones, around 89% seen once. The specimen sequenced was peripheral blood. These receptors all stem from a woman over 75 with acute or convalescent COVID-19.

CDR3 loop: CASSPQSQGQGYGYTF. The CDR3 DNA reads TGTGCCAGCAGCCCCCAATCTCAGGGACAGGGGTATGGCTACACCTTC. The chain carries TRBV9 and TRBJ1-2, with 10 bases fitting TRBD1. The CDR3 consists of 16 residues. Germline V gives CDR1 SGDLS, CDR2 YYNGEE. J was trimmed by 5 bases and V by 4 bases; bases with no gene match: 11.

The chain couples TRBV7-8 to TRBJ2-7; 8 bases are shared with TRBD2. The trim removed 5 bases at V and 2 bases at J, leaving 8 bases unmatched. Germline V CDR1 and CDR2: SGHVS, FQNEAQ. This CDR3 is 15 amino acids long. The CDR3 loop reads CASSIVGTRTYEQYF. DNA of the CDR3: TGTGCCAGCAGCATCGTCGGGACTAGGACCTACGAGCAGTACTTC.

The V and J genes are TRBV11-2 and TRBJ2-7; 7 positions agree with TRBD1. The junction had 4 bases not matched to a gene; V was cut back by 3 bases and J by 2 bases. Germline V gene data show CDR1 as SGHAT and CDR2 as FQNNGV. This CDR3 has 14 amino acids. CDR3 sequence reads: CASSLQGGPYEQYF. The CDR3 DNA reads TGTGCCAGCAGCTTGCAAGGGGGCCCCTACGAGCAGTACTTC.

The V call is TRBV11-2, the J call TRBJ1-5, with D maybe TRBD1 (5 bases). CDR3 length equals 14 residues. V was shortened by 3 bases and J by 2 bases, with 8 bases between the two germline ends. Germline V gives CDR1 SGHAT, CDR2 FQNNGV. Here the CDR3 DNA reads TGTGCCAGCAGCTTTTCAGGGCGCAATCAGCCCCAGCATTTT. It translates to CASSFSGRNQPQHF.

In nucleotides, the CDR3 is TGTGCCAGCTCGGTGACAGGGACCTACGAGCAGTACTTC. Its translation is CASSVTGTYEQYF. The chain uses TRBV18 and TRBJ2-7; 7 bases agree with TRBD1. V was clipped by 6 bases and J by 2 bases; unmatched bases: 4. The CDR3 has 13 residues. Germline values: CDR1 KGHSH, CDR2 LQKENI.

The gene calls are TRBV19 and TRBJ2-3; 9 bases agree with TRBD2. The length of the CDR3 is 18 residues. The germline CDR1 and CDR2 sequences are LNHDA and SQIVND (reference sequence). The ends lost 3 bases at V and 0 bases at J; junction bases unmatched: 10. The DNA of the CDR3 is TGTGCCAGTAGTATGGAGAGCCTAGCGGGGTCTAGCACAGATACGCAGTATTTT. Its protein is CASSMESLAGSSTDTQYF. Combining the CDR3 with reference TRBV19 and TRBJ2-3 gives the whole variable domain DGGITQSPKYLFRKEGQNVTLSCEQNLNHDAMYWYRQDPGQGLRLIYYSQIVNDFQKGDIAEGYSVSREKKESFPLTVTSAQKNPTAFYLCASSMESLAGSSTDTQYFGPGTRLTVL.

The rearrangement uses TRBV10-3 and TRBJ1-1, with 7 positions matching TRBD1. Germline V gene lookup returns CDR1 ENHRY and CDR2 SYGVKD. V was pared by 6 bases and J by 6 bases, with 4 bases of the junction left unmatched. The CDR3 totals 12 residues. For the CDR3, the DNA is TGTGCCATCAGGGGCAGGGGGTCTGAAGCTTTCTTT. Translated, it gives CAIRGRGSEAFF.

The rearrangement uses TRBV2 and TRBJ2-7; 7 bases agree with TRBD1. CDR1 is SNHLY, CDR2 FYNNEI, per germline. The V gene end was trimmed by 6 bases and the J gene end by 9 bases; junction bases not matched to a gene: 8. This CDR3 contains 12 residues. The CDR3 DNA reads TGTGCCAGCAGCGGGACAGTCTTTGGGCAGTACTTC. This gives the protein CASSGTVFGQYF.

The rearrangement uses TRBV18 and TRBJ1-1, with D perhaps TRBD1 (5 bases). The CDR3 contains 16 residues. V was shortened by 3 bases and J by 7 bases, with 21 bases between the two germline ends. CDR1 is KGHSH and CDR2 is LQKENI in the germline V gene. CDR3 protein: CASSPRSGKGQGEAFF. CDR3 bases: TGTGCCAGCTCACCGAGATCAGGGAAGGGTCAGGGTGAAGCTTTCTTT.

This clone was seen only a few times. The rearrangement uses TRBV7-2 and TRBJ1-2, with 8 bases identical to TRBD1. The CDR3 length is 14 residues. Germline CDR1 and CDR2: SGHTA and FQGNSA. The V and J ends lost 6 bases and 3 bases, in that order; junction bases with no gene match: 6. CDR3 coding DNA: TGTGCCAGCAGTACACGGGACAGGTACTATGGCTACACCTTC. Protein sequence: CASSTRDRYYGYTF.

V gene TRBV3-1 (or the pseudogene TRBV3-2) combines with J gene TRBJ2-3; D may be TRBD2 (5 bases). Germline values: CDR1 LGHDT, CDR2 YNNKEL (reference sequence). The CDR3 runs 13 residues. V lost 4 bases and J lost 1, with 6 bases in between. The CDR3 protein is CASSLRGTDTQYF. CDR3 in DNA: TGTGCCAGCAGCCTGAGGGGCACAGATACGCAGTATTTT.

The chain has TRBV5-8 and TRBJ2-5, with TRBD1 matching over 8 bases. The CDR3 extends over 16 amino acids. The trim removed 4 bases at V and 1 base at J, leaving 9 bases unmatched. CDR1 is SGHTS, CDR2 YDEGEE, per germline. CDR3: CASSQGAHRGQETQYF. The CDR3 DNA is TGTGCCAGCAGCCAGGGGGCTCACCGTGGCCAAGAGACCCAGTACTTC.

The chain couples TRBV5-8 to TRBJ2-2; TRBD1 matches 7 bases. This CDR3 spans 14 amino acids. The germline V gene encodes CDR1 SGHTS and CDR2 YDEGEE. V trimming: 8 bases; J trimming: 4 bases; junction bases outside the gene matches: 8. The CDR3 spells CARRTRDSTGELFF. The CDR3 nucleotides are TGTGCCAGGCGAACAAGGGACAGCACCGGGGAGCTGTTTTTT.

The J gene is TRBJ1-6, the V gene TRBV5-1, with unresolved D. CDR3 size: 14 residues. V lost 0 bases and J lost 6, with 7 bases in between. Germline CDR1 and CDR2: SGHRS and YFSETQ. CDR3 nucleotide sequence: TGCGCCAGCAGCTTGGAACAGCTTAATTCACCCCTCCACTTT. Protein: CASSLEQLNSPLHF.

This chain links TRBV6-5 with TRBJ2-5; D uncertain. Trimming removed 2 bases from V and 7 bases from J, with 5 bases in between. The CDR3 is 11 amino acids. CDR1 and CDR2 from the germline V gene are MNHEY and SVGAGI. CDR3 in DNA: TGTGCCAGCAGTTACGGCGGGACCCAGTACTTC. Amino acids: CASSYGGTQYF.

This clone appeared once. The V and J genes are TRBV19 and TRBJ1-2; maybe TRBD1 (6 bases). With 6 bases removed from V and 2 bases from J, the gap between germline ends came to 19 bases. Per the germline V gene, CDR1 is LNHDA and CDR2 is SQIVND (reference sequence). The CDR3 runs to 16 residues. CDR3 residues: CASSPSGTPYNYGYTF. CDR3 in DNA: TGTGCCAGTAGCCCTTCAGGGACACCATACAACTATGGCTACACCTTC.

This chain joins TRBV7-2 and TRBJ1-5; 7 nucleotides agree with TRBD1. The V segment lost 5 bases and the J segment 1 base; nucleotides outside the gene matches: 8. CDR3 length: 16 amino acids. CDR1 and CDR2 (germline): SGHTA, FQGNSA. CDR3 region: CASSPNGRGSNQPQHF. The CDR3 region has the DNA TGTGCCAGCAGCCCCAATGGCAGGGGGAGCAATCAGCCCCAGCATTTT.

The gene calls are TRBV5-4 and TRBJ1-1, with D unclear. V was pared by 0 bases and J by 2 bases, with 8 bases between. The CDR3 length is 14 residues. CDR1 SGHNT and CDR2 YYREEE come from the germline V gene (reference sequence). The CDR3 reads CASSLEQSNTEAFF. The DNA of the CDR3 is TGTGCCAGCAGCTTGGAACAGAGTAACACTGAAGCTTTCTTT.

The V and J genes are TRBV7-2 and TRBJ2-7, with D tentatively TRBD2 (5 bases). The germline V gene encodes CDR1 SGHTA and CDR2 FQGNSA. The V end lost 3 bases, the J end lost 3 bases, and 6 bases lay between the germline ends. This CDR3 is 12 amino acids long. DNA of the CDR3: TGTGCCAGCAGCTTGGGGAGCTACGAGCAGTACTTC. Translating it yields CASSLGSYEQYF.

V usage is TRBV5-1 and J usage is TRBJ2-1; a weak D match, TRBD2 (7 bases). The length of the CDR3 is 14 residues. CDR1 and CDR2 from the germline V gene are SGHRS and YFSETQ. V lost 2 bases to trimming and J lost 7 bases, with 13 bases between them. In DNA form, the CDR3 reads TGCGCCAGCAGCTTTGGGGGGGCCCGGAATGAGCAGTTCTTC. Translating gives CASSFGGARNEQFF.

The rearrangement links TRBV5-1 to TRBJ1-6, with a tentative D call TRBD1 (5 bases). This CDR3 comprises 18 residues. The germline CDR1 and CDR2 sequences are SGHRS and YFSETQ. Trimming cost V 0 bases and J 7 bases, with 20 bases left between them. The CDR3 bases are TGCGCCAGCAGCTTGGCCGCCTCGAGAGCAGGGTTAAATTCACCCCTCCACTTT. Translation gives CASSLAASRAGLNSPLHF.